This T cell receptor beta chain was sequenced for a study of blood T cell repertoires in COVID-19. Study summary: Donors in the United States, Italy and Spain gave samples during acute or convalescent COVID-19. T cells, B-cell-depleted T cells, or PBMCs supplied cDNA or gDNA.

Germline CDR1 SEHNR, CDR2 FQNEAQ (reference sequence). Trimming pared 2 bases from V and 0 bases from J, leaving 7 bases between. This CDR3 contains 14 residues. Study processing details: Scientists estimated how many nucleated cells there were by amplifying reference gene primers. Data came from immunoSEQ multiplex PCR; TCRdb stores just in-frame clones and leaves some out. The V and J calls and clone size come from that table; D and trimming were worked out from the DNA. The profile shows 130,000 or so clones, about four fifths of them singletons. Sequencing was done on a sample of peripheral blood. The sequence derives from a human donor in a cohort sampled during active COVID-19. J is TRBJ2-5 and V is TRBV7-9; no definite D call. For the CDR3, the DNA is TGTGCCAGCAGCTTAAGGCAGGACCAAGAGACCCAGTACTTC. This sequence encodes CASSLRQDQETQYF.